This T cell receptor (beta chain) is from a study of cytomegalovirus exposure and HLA in healthy donors (dated by TCRdb to about 2017). For context, the study as a whole: An earlier analysis of 550 to 700 of the donors reported 250 to 350 Gb of sequence data and 117 million unique TCR beta sequences from 150 million to 200 million T cells. In a later analysis, previously published TCR beta repertoires from some 640 donors were re-analyzed and high-resolution HLA genotyping was added so that TCR occurrence patterns could be studied. Alongside the repertoire data, information on donor age, sex, ethnicity and CMV serostatus was compiled. Both class I and class II loci were covered by HLA typing, at four-digit resolution. Using immunosequencing, the study profiled T cell repertoires from fewer than 850 subjects and related those repertoires to cytomegalovirus serostatus. Rather than using new phenotypic data, the later analysis identified candidate immune exposures from TCR beta sequences and from how often those sequences occurred across donors. A later genetic analysis used genome-wide SNP genotypes for about three fifths of the roughly 700 donors, treating that subset as a discovery cohort. In addition to the first cohort of about 650 subjects, a separate validation cohort of under 150 different subjects was used. The aim of the study was to test whether cataloging public T cell receptors could identify signatures of past pathogen exposure. All discovery cohort repertoires had been generated on a single sequencing platform. Typing coverage differed by locus: A, B, C, DRB1 and DQB1 were typed in about 620-640 donors, DQA1 in about 500, DPA1 in some 610, and DPB1 in roughly 450. An earlier analysis of approximately 580 of the donors used high-throughput TCR beta sequencing to judge whether each TCR beta V gene segment behaved as functional or pseudogenic. Among under 450 genotyped donors of the cohort, an average of roughly 240,000 unique TCR beta nucleotide sequences were sequenced per donor, around 18% of them non-productive. To predict cytomegalovirus infection status, the study brought together high-throughput TCR immunosequencing, statistical association of individual TCRs with disease status, and machine learning. Among the roughly 400 genotyped donors, around 81% belonged to the genetic ancestry cluster associated with self-reported Caucasian donors. Several DR-DQ haplotypes were handled as single units for association and clustering because linkage in the cohort was strong. An early release that covered roughly 600 HLA-typed donors contained about 290 gigabases of sequencing data and 75 million to 100 million unique TCR sequences.

With respect to this clone: Its antigen has not been determined. No qualities accompany the bases; no much larger clone lies one base away.

The library was generated by the immunoSEQ multiplex PCR assay. The multiplex PCR relied on a mix of 60 forward primers for TCR Vbeta segments and 13 reverse primers for TCR Jbeta segments. Amplification of the CDR3 region of rearranged TCR beta genes was performed with a multiplex PCR assay on genomic DNA. On the Illumina HiSeq System, the amplified TCR beta libraries were sequenced as 87-base-pair reads. The study's own analysis went as follows. A later analysis tallied some 79 million unique TCR beta chains across the 700 or so repertoires, and approximately 11 million of those chains were shared by two or more donors. Raw reads were error-corrected and collapsed into unique sequences by a nearest-neighbor algorithm in which closely related sequences were merged to remove PCR and sequencing errors. CDR3 sequences were aligned to IMGT reference sequences to assign V, D and J gene segments. For a sequence to be retained, a match of at least six nucleotides was required to both a V gene segment and a J gene segment. Rearrangements were called productive when the CDR3 lacked stop codons and stayed in frame with V and J; all others were non-productive. Following IMGT convention, CDR3 was defined as the stretch from the second conserved V-encoded cysteine to the conserved J-encoded phenylalanine. The earlier analysis of 450 to 750 of the donors excluded any sequence lacking an unambiguous match to a single V gene segment. In an earlier analysis of about 590 of the donors, a V segment was called functional when productive rearrangements were above 56.7%, and segregating when the standard deviation between donors exceeded 5%. A statistical classification framework was built for diagnosing cytomegalovirus status from the catalog of TCR beta chain sequences. V and J gene assignment, in a later analysis, came from comparing TCR nucleotide sequences with IMGT/GENE-DB human TR gene sequences. A later analysis assigned CDR3 sequences and most-parsimonious VDJ recombination scenarios with the TCRdist pipeline. In a later analysis, every TCR beta chain was defined by the combination of its CDR3 amino acid sequence and its V-gene family, and reads without a unique V-gene family were dropped. A later analysis removed 592 highly shared, low-generation-probability nucleotide sequences to deal with suspected cross-contamination and a sequencing artifact. A later analysis calculated a clonal expansion index for each public chain from normalized within-repertoire ranks of inferred template counts. In a later analysis, generation probabilities were computed with a VDJ recombination model fitted to out-of-frame rearrangements, and the resulting probabilities were checked against IGoR. A later analysis scored TCR-TCR, TCR-HLA and TCR-CMV co-occurrence with hypergeometric tests, applying a repertoire-size bias correction to TCR pairs. False discovery rates were estimated in a later analysis by permuting HLA or CMV assignments 20 times. In a later analysis, co-occurring TCRs were grouped using DBSCAN, and TCRdist sequence similarity was added for clustering within HLA-allele-positive subsets. For co-occurrence clustering, repertoires with fewer than 30,000 or more than 120,000 public chains were excluded, along with roughly five repertoires with anomalous nucleotide sharing. In TCRdb, the immuneACCESS table is reduced to in-frame sequences with V and J assigned. These tables do not hold every clone; where another copy was compared, an unresolved V gene accounts for under half, and the others remain unexplained. That table gives V, J and clone size, and the DNA gave D and trimming. The sample has roughly 150,000 clones on record, roughly 64% of them singletons. 2.5% to 3.5% of the sample lies in the top ten.

The CDR3 has 15 amino acids, counting the end cysteine and phenylalanine. The CDR3 DNA has 45 bases and is translated from base 1. The germline V gene encodes CDR1 LNHDA and CDR2 SQIVND (reference sequence). Deletion took 6 bases off V and 0 bases off J, with a span of 15 bases between the germline ends. Study-level results and caveats: In a later analysis, the rate of TCR association differed among HLA loci, with DRB1 alleles having the most associated TCRs and HLA-C alleles having the fewest. Some IMGT-functional V segments, including TRBV6-2 and TRBV6-3, could not be told apart with the 87-base-pair reads, so those segments were excluded. Only TCR beta chains were sequenced in this cohort, and the absence of alpha or paired-chain data limited detectable features. In an earlier analysis of some 500 of the donors, most TCR beta V segments were observed in productive rearrangements about 87% or about 30% of the time, broadly matching IMGT annotations. A few of the identified cytomegalovirus-associated TCR beta chains were confirmed in vitro to be specific for cytomegalovirus antigens. The study listed 150 to 200 TCR beta chains as associated with cytomegalovirus. Most CMV-associated TCR beta chains appeared to be HLA-restricted in a later analysis, and the HLA associations seemed to be driven largely by CMV exposure. A later analysis associated about 17,000 TCR beta sequences with specific HLA alleles at a false discovery rate of 0.05. An association between a missense DCLRE1C variant and V-gene and J-gene trimming of TCR beta chains was found in a later genetic analysis and replicated in an independent cohort. Most TCR sequences were observed very rarely across donors, whereas some public TCRs were present in many individuals. The presence/absence analyses assumed that sequencing depth was roughly uniform across donors, and that assumption may not be true. A later analysis found that HLA-associated TCR beta chains were more clonally expanded and had lower generation probabilities than equally common non-associated chains. Immune exposure information for the cohort was limited to CMV serostatus. A further reported finding was that TCR beta sequences accurately predicted the HLA-A and HLA-B alleles for most subjects in the first cohort. Because HLA typing was missing for some donors at each locus, association tests included only the typed subset. According to a later analysis, parvovirus B19, influenza, CMV and Epstein-Barr virus appeared linked to several top co-occurrence clusters. A later genetic analysis reported fewer N-insertions in productive TCRs among donors in an Asian-associated ancestry cluster than the roughly 640-donor mean. The classifier was reported to diagnose cytomegalovirus status with high specificity and sensitivity in both the original and validation cohorts. Because counts were too low, under 20 rarely observed V segments, including chromosome 9 orphons, were left out of the earlier analysis of 587 of the donors. A cluster of highly shared sequence variants was judged likely to be a technical artifact of the sequencing pipeline. Assigning TCR associations to individual alleles was difficult when HLA alleles, especially DR and DQ, strongly co-occurred. Linkage disequilibrium might explain the correlated functional status among segregating V segments, but an unknown experimental factor could not be ruled out. It was suggested by the authors that the approach could potentially be generalized to other disease states and immunological phenotypes.

In total, roughly 670 healthy bone marrow donors made up the cohort. At the time of sampling, all cohort members were nominally healthy, though unrecorded immune exposures were likely present. The donor tested CMV seropositive and was one of the 289 seropositive cohort members. A peripheral blood sample was collected from each donor, and TCR beta sequencing was performed on peripheral blood mononuclear cells. The Qiagen DNeasy Blood Extraction Kit was used to extract genomic DNA from the blood cell samples. The rearrangement joined TRBV19 to TRBJ2-7; the best D guess is TRBD1, with 5 bases matching. The TCR originated in a woman aged 30 to 39 in good health and CMV-seropositive. Sequencing was done on a sample of PBMCs. The CDR3 sequence is CASRFSGQSSYEQYF. The sequenced DNA is TGTGCCAGTAGATTCTCAGGGCAGAGCTCCTACGAGCAGTACTTC.